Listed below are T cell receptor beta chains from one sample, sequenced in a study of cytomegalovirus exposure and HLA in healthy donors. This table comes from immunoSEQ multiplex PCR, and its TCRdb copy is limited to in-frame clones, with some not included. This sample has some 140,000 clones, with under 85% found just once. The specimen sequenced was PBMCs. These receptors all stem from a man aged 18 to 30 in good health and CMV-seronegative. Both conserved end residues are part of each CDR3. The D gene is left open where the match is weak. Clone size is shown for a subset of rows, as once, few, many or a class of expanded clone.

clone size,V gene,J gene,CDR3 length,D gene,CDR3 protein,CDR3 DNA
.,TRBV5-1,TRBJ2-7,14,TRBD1,CASSPRTGTYEQYF,TGCGCCAGCAGCCCGCGGACAGGGACCTACGAGCAGTACTTC
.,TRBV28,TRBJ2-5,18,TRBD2,CASSLRGLLAGGQETQYF,TGTGCCAGCAGTTTAAGGGGGCTGCTAGCGGGGGGGCAAGAGACCCAGTACTTC
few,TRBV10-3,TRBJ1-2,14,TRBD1,CAISGTGAEHGYTF,TGTGCCATCAGCGGGACAGGCGCTGAGCATGGCTACACCTTC
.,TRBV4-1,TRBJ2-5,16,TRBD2,CASSQPGGWGQETQYF,TGCGCCAGCAGCCAACCGGGGGGATGGGGCCAAGAGACCCAGTACTTC
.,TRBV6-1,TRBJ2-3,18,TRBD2,CASSEQPSGGWGTDTQYF,TGTGCCAGCAGTGAACAGCCTAGCGGGGGATGGGGCACAGATACGCAGTATTTT
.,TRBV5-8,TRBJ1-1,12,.,CASSLLIAEAFF,TGTGCCAGCAGCTTGTTGATAGCAGAAGCTTTCTTT
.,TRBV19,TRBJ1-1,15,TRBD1,CASRTGTGRNTEAFF,TGTGCCAGTAGGACCGGGACAGGACGAAACACTGAAGCTTTCTTT
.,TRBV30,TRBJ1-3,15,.,CAWSVARATGNTIYF,TGTGCCTGGAGTGTAGCGAGGGCAACGGGAAACACCATATATTTT
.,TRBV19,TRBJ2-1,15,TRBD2,CASKRGRGVYNEQFF,TGTGCCAGTAAAAGAGGGCGGGGGGTCTACAATGAGCAGTTCTTC
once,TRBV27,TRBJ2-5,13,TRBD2,CASGGDWGETQYF,TGTGCCAGCGGGGGGGACTGGGGAGAGACCCAGTACTTC
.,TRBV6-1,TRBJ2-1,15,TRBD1,CASREPGQSHNEQFF,TGTGCCAGCAGGGAACCGGGACAGTCCCACAATGAGCAGTTCTTC
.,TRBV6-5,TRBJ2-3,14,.,CASSYKGDTDTQYF,TGTGCCAGCAGTTATAAAGGGGACACAGATACGCAGTATTTT
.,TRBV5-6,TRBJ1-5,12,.,CASSLLNQPQHF,TGTGCCAGCAGCTTGCTCAATCAGCCCCAGCATTTT
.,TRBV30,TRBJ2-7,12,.,CAWRRGFYEQYF,TGTGCCTGGAGAAGGGGCTTCTACGAGCAGTACTTC
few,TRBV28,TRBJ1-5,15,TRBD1,CASSLTGQRDQPQHF,TGTGCCAGCAGTTTAACGGGACAGAGGGATCAGCCCCAGCATTTT
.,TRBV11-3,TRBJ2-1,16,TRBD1,CASSSTGDRFYNEQFF,TGTGCCAGCAGTTCCACCGGGGACAGATTCTACAATGAGCAGTTCTTC
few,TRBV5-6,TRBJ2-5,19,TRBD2,CASRYRGTSGGTNQETQYF,TGTGCCAGCAGATATCGGGGGACTAGCGGGGGGACCAACCAAGAGACCCAGTACTTC
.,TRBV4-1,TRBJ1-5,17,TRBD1,CASSQRGPGQLNQPQHF,TGCGCCAGCAGCCAAAGGGGACCGGGACAGCTTAATCAGCCCCAGCATTTT
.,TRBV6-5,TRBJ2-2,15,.,CASRLTWQGTGELFF,TGTGCCAGCAGACTAACCTGGCAGGGCACCGGGGAGCTGTTTTTT
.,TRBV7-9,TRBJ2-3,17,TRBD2,CASSLGGSGVSTDTQYF,TGTGCCAGCAGCTTAGGCGGAAGCGGGGTGAGCACAGATACGCAGTATTTT
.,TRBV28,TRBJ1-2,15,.,CASSPLRGLIYGYTF,TGTGCCAGCAGTCCACTCAGGGGCCTTATCTATGGCTACACCTTC
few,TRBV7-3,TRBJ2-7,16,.,CASSPIAREVEDEQYF,TGTGCCAGCAGCCCGATAGCCAGGGAAGTTGAGGACGAGCAGTACTTC
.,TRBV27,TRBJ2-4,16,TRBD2,CASSSKLAGGKNIQYF,TGTGCCAGCAGTTCAAAACTAGCGGGGGGTAAAAACATTCAGTACTTC
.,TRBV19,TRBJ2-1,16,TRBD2,CASSILAGGSYNEQFF,TGTGCCAGTAGTATTCTGGCGGGGGGCTCCTACAATGAGCAGTTCTTC
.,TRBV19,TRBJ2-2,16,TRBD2,CASSLLAGSNTGELFF,TGTGCCAGTAGTTTACTAGCGGGGTCTAACACCGGGGAGCTGTTTTTT
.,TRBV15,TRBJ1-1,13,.,CATSRIMNTEAFF,TGTGCCACCAGCAGAATAATGAACACTGAAGCTTTCTTT
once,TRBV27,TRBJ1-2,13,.,CASSSPAGLGYTF,TGTGCCAGCAGTTCCCCAGCAGGGCTTGGCTACACCTTC
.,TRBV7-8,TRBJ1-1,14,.,CASSLERGNTEAFF,TGTGCCAGCAGCTTAGAAAGGGGAAACACTGAAGCTTTCTTT
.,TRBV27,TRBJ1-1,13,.,CASSFTGTTEAFF,TGTGCCAGCAGTTTCACAGGGACCACTGAAGCTTTCTTT
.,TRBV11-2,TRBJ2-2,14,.,CASSLVWNTGELFF,TGTGCCAGCAGCTTAGTCTGGAACACCGGGGAGCTGTTTTTT
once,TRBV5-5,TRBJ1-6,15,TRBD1,CASSFHRGSNSPLHF,TGTGCCAGCAGCTTTCACAGGGGATCTAATTCACCCCTCCACTTT
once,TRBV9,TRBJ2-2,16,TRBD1,CASSVEPGTGTGELFF,TGTGCCAGCAGCGTAGAACCCGGGACAGGGACCGGGGAGCTGTTTTTT
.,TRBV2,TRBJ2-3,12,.,CASSDMSDTQYF,TGTGCCAGCAGTGACATGTCAGATACGCAGTATTTT
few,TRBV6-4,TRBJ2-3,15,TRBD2,CASSETSGGTDTQYF,TGTGCCAGCAGCGAGACTAGCGGGGGCACAGATACGCAGTATTTT
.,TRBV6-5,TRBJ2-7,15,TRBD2,CASSYRGGPVDEQYF,TGTGCCAGCAGTTACCGCGGGGGGCCAGTGGACGAGCAGTACTTC
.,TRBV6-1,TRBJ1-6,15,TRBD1,CASSVRDRSNSPLHF,TGTGCCAGCAGTGTCCGGGACAGGAGTAATTCACCCCTCCACTTT
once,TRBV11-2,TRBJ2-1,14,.,CASSRTPNQGEQFF,TGTGCCAGCAGCCGTACTCCGAACCAGGGGGAGCAGTTCTTC
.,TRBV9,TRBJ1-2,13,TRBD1,CASSGDSLYGYTF,TGTGCCAGCAGCGGGGACAGTCTGTATGGCTACACCTTC
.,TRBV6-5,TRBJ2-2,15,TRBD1,CASRSGTENTGELFF,TGTGCCAGCAGGTCCGGGACAGAAAACACCGGGGAGCTGTTTTTT
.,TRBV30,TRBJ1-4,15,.,CAWSQPGGSNEKLFF,TGTGCCTGGAGTCAACCGGGGGGATCTAATGAAAAACTGTTTTTT
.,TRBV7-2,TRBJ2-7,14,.,CASSLAGSSYEQYF,TGTGCCAGCAGCTTAGCAGGGAGCTCCTACGAGCAGTACTTC
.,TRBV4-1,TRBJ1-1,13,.,CASSQGGWTEAFF,TGCGCCAGCAGCCAAGGAGGGTGGACTGAAGCTTTCTTT
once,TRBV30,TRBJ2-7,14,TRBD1,CAWQSGGPSYEQYF,TGTGCCTGGCAATCAGGGGGACCTTCCTACGAGCAGTACTTC
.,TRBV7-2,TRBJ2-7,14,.,CASSLSGTSYEQYF,TGTGCCAGCAGCTTATCCGGGACTTCCTACGAGCAGTACTTC
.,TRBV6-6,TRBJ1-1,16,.,CASSYSQVAGNTEAFF,TGTGCCAGCAGTTACTCGCAGGTGGCGGGGAACACTGAAGCTTTCTTT
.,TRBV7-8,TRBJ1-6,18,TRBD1,CASSTTIRDSSYNSPLHF,TGTGCCAGCAGCACTACGATCCGGGACAGCTCCTATAATTCACCCCTCCACTTT
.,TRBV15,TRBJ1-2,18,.,CATSAQIPTGPVDYGYTF,TGTGCCACCAGCGCCCAGATTCCCACAGGTCCGGTGGACTATGGCTACACCTTC
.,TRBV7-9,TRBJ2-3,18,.,CASSLAGLRGSSTDTQYF,TGTGCCAGCAGCTTAGCGGGATTAAGGGGGTCTAGCACAGATACGCAGTATTTT
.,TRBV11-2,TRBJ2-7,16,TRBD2,CASTNPRGLEGYEQYF,TGTGCCAGCACCAACCCTAGGGGACTAGAGGGCTACGAGCAGTACTTC
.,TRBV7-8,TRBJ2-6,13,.,CASSLADSNGLTF,TGTGCCAGCAGCCTAGCTGATTCTAACGGCCTGACTTTC
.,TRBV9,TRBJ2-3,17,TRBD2,CASSVSSAGGPTDTQYF,TGTGCCAGCAGCGTTTCTTCGGCGGGGGGGCCTACCGATACGCAGTATTTT
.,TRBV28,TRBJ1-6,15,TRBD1,CASILQDRARSPLHF,TGTGCCAGCATCTTACAAGACAGGGCCCGGTCACCCCTCCACTTT
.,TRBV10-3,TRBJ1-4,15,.,CATRPAGGTNEKLFF,TGTGCCACCCGACCAGCGGGGGGAACTAATGAAAAACTGTTTTTT
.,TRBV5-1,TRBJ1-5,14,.,CASSTGYSNQPQHF,TGCGCCAGCAGCACTGGTTATAGCAATCAGCCCCAGCATTTT
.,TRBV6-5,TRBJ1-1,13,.,CASQLRPPSLAFF,TGTGCCAGCCAACTACGGCCCCCTAGCCTAGCTTTCTTT
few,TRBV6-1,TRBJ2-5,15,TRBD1,CASSPRTGLRETQYF,TGTGCCAGCAGTCCCCGGACAGGGCTAAGAGAGACCCAGTACTTC
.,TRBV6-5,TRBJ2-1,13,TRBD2,CASSSGRGGVQFF,TGTGCCAGCAGTTCTGGGCGGGGGGGGGTGCAGTTCTTC